The rows below give T cell receptor beta chains drawn from one sample of a study of blood T cell repertoires in COVID-19. Using immunoSEQ multiplex PCR, the repertoire was profiled, and TCRdb retains in-frame clones only, with some absent. The top ten clones hold over 4.5% of a sample with approximately 250,000 clones, approximately 87% of them seen once. The sample consisted of peripheral blood. All receptors come from a man between 60 and 70 years old who had recovered from COVID-19. The conserved cysteine and the conserved F or W are not part of the CDR3 here. Only part of the rows carry a size: once, few, many, or a class if the clone is expanded.

j_gene: TRBJ1-5
abundance: few
v_gene: TRBV2
CDR3aa: ASSRGQGQGNQPQH

j_gene: TRBJ2-5
abundance: NA
v_gene: TRBV4-1
CDR3aa: ASSQMSAQY

j_gene: TRBJ2-3
abundance: NA
v_gene: TRBV5-1
CDR3aa: ASSLWDSLGTDTQY

j_gene: TRBJ1-2
abundance: NA
v_gene: TRBV7-9
CDR3aa: ASSPLGGNYGYT

j_gene: TRBJ1-1
abundance: NA
v_gene: TRBV6-5
CDR3aa: ASSYSGTGVDTEAF

j_gene: TRBJ1-3
abundance: few
v_gene: TRBV13
CDR3aa: ASSQDLTLEDTIY

j_gene: TRBJ1-1
abundance: NA
v_gene: TRBV7-9
CDR3aa: ASSKRLIGTGSVDTEAF

j_gene: TRBJ2-3
abundance: NA
v_gene: TRBV24-1
CDR3aa: ATKGQNADTQY

j_gene: TRBJ2-5
abundance: NA
v_gene: TRBV18
CDR3aa: ASSGDRGQETQY

j_gene: TRBJ2-1
abundance: few
v_gene: TRBV5-4
CDR3aa: ASSFRGSYNEQF

j_gene: TRBJ2-5
abundance: NA
v_gene: TRBV11-2
CDR3aa: ASSPRTAGPRETQY

j_gene: TRBJ1-6
abundance: NA
v_gene: TRBV6-5
CDR3aa: ASSKAGTINSPLH

j_gene: TRBJ2-1
abundance: NA
v_gene: TRBV27
CDR3aa: ASSSTGLATEQF

j_gene: TRBJ2-7
abundance: NA
v_gene: TRBV10-3
CDR3aa: AISATGGNEQY

j_gene: TRBJ2-5
abundance: NA
v_gene: TRBV28
CDR3aa: ASSAAGGSKETQY

j_gene: TRBJ2-3
abundance: NA
v_gene: TRBV6-6
CDR3aa: ASRRAIAADTQY

j_gene: TRBJ2-1
abundance: NA
v_gene: TRBV12-3/TRBV12-4
CDR3aa: ASSVGQGHEQF

j_gene: TRBJ2-6
abundance: NA
v_gene: TRBV28
CDR3aa: ASSLGLGAPRGANVLT

j_gene: TRBJ1-1
abundance: NA
v_gene: TRBV2
CDR3aa: ASSVNRATEAF

j_gene: TRBJ2-7
abundance: NA
v_gene: TRBV16
CDR3aa: ATAIGAPLYEQY

j_gene: TRBJ2-3
abundance: NA
v_gene: TRBV7-3
CDR3aa: ASSATGGADTQY

j_gene: TRBJ2-1
abundance: NA
v_gene: TRBV11-2
CDR3aa: ASSPRDRVYNEQF

j_gene: TRBJ2-7
abundance: NA
v_gene: TRBV6-5
CDR3aa: ASRKSRAGGLEQY

j_gene: TRBJ1-4
abundance: NA
v_gene: TRBV5-1
CDR3aa: ASSPMTGSVTNEKLF

j_gene: TRBJ2-5
abundance: NA
v_gene: TRBV3-1/TRBV3-2
CDR3aa: ASSQELTQY

j_gene: TRBJ2-5
abundance: few
v_gene: TRBV2
CDR3aa: ASSDGRNQETQY

j_gene: TRBJ2-5
abundance: NA
v_gene: TRBV7-9
CDR3aa: ASSIQETQY

j_gene: TRBJ1-5
abundance: NA
v_gene: TRBV12-3/TRBV12-4
CDR3aa: ASSFNRDRKH

j_gene: TRBJ2-2
abundance: NA
v_gene: TRBV5-5
CDR3aa: ASSLVTALAGGPAGELF

j_gene: TRBJ1-2
abundance: NA
v_gene: TRBV12-3/TRBV12-4
CDR3aa: ASSQQGFGYT

j_gene: TRBJ1-6
abundance: NA
v_gene: TRBV12-5
CDR3aa: ASGLDNRGSPLH

j_gene: TRBJ1-1
abundance: NA
v_gene: TRBV12-3/TRBV12-4
CDR3aa: ASSSSPDRV

j_gene: TRBJ2-2
abundance: NA
v_gene: TRBV7-9
CDR3aa: ASRAPGQGITNTGELF

j_gene: TRBJ1-2
abundance: NA
v_gene: TRBV28
CDR3aa: ASSLYGGRRYGYT

j_gene: TRBJ1-5
abundance: once
v_gene: TRBV5-6
CDR3aa: ASSSHLGQGANQPQH

j_gene: TRBJ1-4
abundance: once
v_gene: TRBV30
CDR3aa: ARRETVGGKLF

j_gene: TRBJ1-2
abundance: few
v_gene: TRBV2
CDR3aa: ASRQVYGYT

j_gene: TRBJ2-1
abundance: NA
v_gene: TRBV5-1
CDR3aa: ASSLIRPGDEQF

j_gene: TRBJ1-1
abundance: many
v_gene: TRBV18
CDR3aa: ASSPSGGGTEAF

j_gene: TRBJ2-6
abundance: many
v_gene: TRBV19
CDR3aa: ASKTPPGPGANVLT

j_gene: TRBJ2-7
abundance: NA
v_gene: TRBV15
CDR3aa: ATSRDKGRVYSYEQY

j_gene: TRBJ2-7
abundance: NA
v_gene: TRBV9
CDR3aa: ASSPRDRGVHEQY

j_gene: TRBJ2-2
abundance: few
v_gene: TRBV27
CDR3aa: ASSRKQGVSGGGELF

j_gene: TRBJ2-7
abundance: NA
v_gene: TRBV7-9
CDR3aa: ASSLPPGYEQY

j_gene: TRBJ2-7
abundance: NA
v_gene: TRBV5-6
CDR3aa: ASSIDQGEQY

j_gene: TRBJ1-1
abundance: NA
v_gene: TRBV4-2
CDR3aa: ASSGTGTRLGEAF

j_gene: TRBJ2-2
abundance: NA
v_gene: TRBV28
CDR3aa: ATSGTSGGLYTGELF

j_gene: TRBJ2-1
abundance: NA
v_gene: TRBV7-7
CDR3aa: ASSLARQDNEQF

j_gene: TRBJ2-3
abundance: NA
v_gene: TRBV21-1
CDR3aa: ASTKPGGGSCITDTQY

j_gene: TRBJ1-1
abundance: many
v_gene: TRBV5-5
CDR3aa: ASSLAGVENTEAF

j_gene: TRBJ2-7
abundance: NA
v_gene: TRBV20-1
CDR3aa: SAAGSYEQY

j_gene: TRBJ2-6
abundance: NA
v_gene: TRBV21-1
CDR3aa: ASSQLGPGANVLT

j_gene: TRBJ2-7
abundance: NA
v_gene: TRBV7-9
CDR3aa: ASRYDRSYEQY

j_gene: TRBJ1-2
abundance: NA
v_gene: TRBV6-1
CDR3aa: ASSEAWSHHLGYT

j_gene: TRBJ2-7
abundance: NA
v_gene: TRBV4-1
CDR3aa: ASSQAPMLAYEQY

j_gene: TRBJ2-3
abundance: NA
v_gene: TRBV28
CDR3aa: ASSLRDYYTDTQY